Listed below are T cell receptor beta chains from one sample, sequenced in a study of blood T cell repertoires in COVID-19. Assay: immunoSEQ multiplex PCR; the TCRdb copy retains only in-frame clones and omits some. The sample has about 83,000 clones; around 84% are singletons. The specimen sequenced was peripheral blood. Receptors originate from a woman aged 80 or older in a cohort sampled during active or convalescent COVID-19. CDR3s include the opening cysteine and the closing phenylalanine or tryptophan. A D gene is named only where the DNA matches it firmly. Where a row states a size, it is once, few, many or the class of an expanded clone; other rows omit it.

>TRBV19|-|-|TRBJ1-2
CASSISRPTDYGYTF
TGTGCCAGTAGTATCTCCCGACCGACAGACTATGGCTACACCTTC
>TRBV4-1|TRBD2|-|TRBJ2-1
CASSQDRTSHYNEQFF
TGCGCCAGCAGCCAAGATAGGACTAGCCATTACAATGAGCAGTTCTTC
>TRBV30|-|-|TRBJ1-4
CAWSVQRGPNEKLFF
TGTGCCTGGAGTGTCCAACGAGGGCCAAATGAAAAACTGTTTTTT
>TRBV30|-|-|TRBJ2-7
CAWSVRGGAYEQYF
TGTGCCTGGAGTGTACGTGGAGGGGCCTACGAGCAGTACTTC
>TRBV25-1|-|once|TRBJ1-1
CASSPRGGATEAFF
TGTGCCAGCAGTCCCCGGGGGGGGGCTACTGAAGCTTTCTTT
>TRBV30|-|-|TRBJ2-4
CAWSTGLGDDIQYF
TGTGCCTGGAGCACGGGACTCGGGGATGACATTCAGTACTTC
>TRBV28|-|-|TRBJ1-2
CASNILNYGYTF
TGTGCCAGCAATATCCTTAACTATGGCTACACCTTC
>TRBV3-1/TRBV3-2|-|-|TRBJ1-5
CASSQDLGQPQHF
TGTGCCAGCAGCCAAGATTTGGGCCAGCCCCAGCATTTT
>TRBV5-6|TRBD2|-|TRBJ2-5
CASSSGLEEETQYF
TGTGCCAGCAGCTCCGGACTAGAGGAAGAGACCCAGTACTTC
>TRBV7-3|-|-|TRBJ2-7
CASSLTDSYEQYF
TGTGCCAGCAGCTTAACCGACAGCTACGAGCAGTACTTC
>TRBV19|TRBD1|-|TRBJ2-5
CASSIGQGARETQYF
TGTGCCAGTAGTATCGGGCAGGGGGCCAGGGAGACCCAGTACTTC
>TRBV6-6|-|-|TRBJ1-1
CASSQPGHGGVNTEAFF
TGTGCCAGCAGTCAACCGGGGCACGGGGGAGTGAACACTGAAGCTTTCTTT
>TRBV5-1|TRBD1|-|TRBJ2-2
CASSPGTVITGELFF
TGCGCCAGCAGCCCCGGGACAGTCATCACCGGGGAGCTGTTTTTT
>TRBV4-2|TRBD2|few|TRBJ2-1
CASSQGTSGSYNEQFF
TGTGCCAGCAGCCAAGGGACTAGCGGCTCCTACAATGAGCAGTTCTTC
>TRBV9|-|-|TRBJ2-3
CASSVGSSTPDTQYF
TGTGCCAGCAGCGTAGGATCTAGCACCCCAGATACGCAGTATTTT
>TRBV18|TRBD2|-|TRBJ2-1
CASSPRLAGDGQFF
TGTGCCAGCTCACCACGGCTAGCGGGAGATGGGCAGTTCTTC
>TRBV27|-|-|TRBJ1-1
CASRDRHMNTEAFF
TGTGCCAGCAGGGACAGACACATGAACACTGAAGCTTTCTTT
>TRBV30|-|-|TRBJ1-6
CAWSSPLRNSPLHF
TGTGCCTGGAGTTCTCCCCTTAGAAATTCACCCCTCCACTTT
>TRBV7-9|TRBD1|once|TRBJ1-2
CASSVQGTANYGYTF
TGTGCCAGCAGCGTACAGGGGACAGCTAACTATGGCTACACCTTC
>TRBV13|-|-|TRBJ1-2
CASSSTGGAGYTF
TGTGCCAGCAGCTCGACCGGCGGGGCTGGCTACACCTTC
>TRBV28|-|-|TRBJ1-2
CASTLGGTNYGYTF
TGTGCCAGCACCCTCGGGGGTACTAACTATGGCTACACCTTC
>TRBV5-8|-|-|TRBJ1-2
CASSYRSGYGYTF
TGTGCCAGCAGCTACAGGTCGGGCTATGGCTACACCTTC
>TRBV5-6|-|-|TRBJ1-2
CASSPTGILTMDGYTF
TGTGCCAGCAGCCCAACCGGGATCCTTACGATGGATGGCTACACCTTC